This TCR beta chain was sequenced during a study of shared clonotypes between healthy human individuals. Study conclusions and caveats: All-four-donor shared clonotypes had higher generation probabilities than non-shared clonotypes did.

Assay: immunoSEQ multiplex PCR; the TCRdb copy retains only in-frame clones and omits some. Among over a million clones listed, 70% to 80% were seen once. Worth noting for this clone: What it binds is unknown. The sample contains more than one DNA sequence encoding this CDR3.

V lost 2 bases and J 2 bases, leaving 4 bases between the germline ends. The CDR3 loop spans 12 amino acids. Per germline, CDR1 SGHRS and CDR2 YFSETQ. The sequenced material came from memory CD4+ T cells from PBMCs. Indicated subset: CD45RA-negative fraction. The TCR originated in a man aged 18 to 29 in good health. Some clones in this sample may be carry-over from other donors' samples. This rearrangement joins TRBV5-1 to TRBJ2-5; D not resolved. CDR3 DNA: TGCGCCAGCAGCTTCGCACAAGAGACCCAGTACTTC. This sequence encodes CASSFAQETQYF. The full variable domain, rest sourced from reference TRBV5-1 and TRBJ2-5, is KAGVTQTPRYLIKTRGQQVTLSCSPISGHRSVSWYQQTPGQGLQFLFEYFSETQRNKGNFPGRFSGRQFSNSRSEMNVSTLELGDSALYLCASSFAQETQYFGPGTRLLVL.